Following are 22 T cell receptor beta chains from one sample sequenced in a study of ipilimumab plus nivolumab after autologous stem cell transplantation. Only in-frame clones appear in the TCRdb table, and some are missing; sequencing was by immunoSEQ multiplex PCR. The sample records approximately 80,000 clones, approximately 86% being singletons. Sequenced here: PBMCs, sampled in a trial of ipilimumab plus nivolumab as post-transplant consolidation. These TCRs come from a male donor with diffuse large B-cell lymphoma.

The sample holds a few counts of this clone. The rearrangement links TRBV6-5 to TRBJ2-7; 7 bases map to TRBD1. With 6 bases clipped from V and 3 bases from J, the junction kept 5 bases outside the gene matches. Germline V gene lookup returns CDR1 MNHEY and CDR2 SVGAGI. This CDR3 is built from 13 residues. The DNA for the CDR3 is TGTGCCAGCAGGACCGGGACAGACTACGAGCAGTACTTC. Translating it yields CASRTGTDYEQYF.

The V call is TRBV29-1, the J call TRBJ1-5; D is unclear. Germline V gene lookup returns CDR1 SQVTM and CDR2 ANQGSEA. The V end lost 1 base, the J end lost 2 bases, and 3 bases lay between the germline ends. The CDR3 consists of 12 residues. CDR3 sequence: CSVEGRNQPQHF. CDR3 sequence (DNA): TGCAGCGTTGAAGGCCGCAATCAGCCCCAGCATTTT.

With regard to this clone: Other DNA sequences in the sample encode the same CDR3. This chain links TRBV7-2 with TRBJ1-2, with D unclear. V was trimmed by 1 base and J by 4 bases, leaving 10 bases between them. The CDR3 has 14 residues. The germline V gene has CDR1 SGHTA and CDR2 FQGNSA. The CDR3 protein is CASSLGTVPYGYTF. DNA of the CDR3: TGTGCCAGCAGCTTAGGTACGGTTCCCTATGGCTACACCTTC.

V gene TRBV6-1 combines with J gene TRBJ2-3; a weak D match, TRBD1 (7 bases). Germline CDR1 and CDR2: MNHNS and SASEGT. The CDR3 loop spans 13 amino acids. The V end was cut by 3 bases, the J end by 5 bases, with 9 bases between. This CDR3 reads CASSDQGGDTQYF. The DNA for the CDR3 is TGTGCCAGCAGTGATCAGGGGGGAGATACGCAGTATTTT.

This clone was found a few times. The chain carries TRBV7-2 and TRBJ1-5; D may be TRBD1 (6 bases). V gave up 5 bases and J gave up 1 base, with 9 bases separating them. The length of the CDR3 is 14 residues. Germline V gene sequence: CDR1 SGHTA, CDR2 FQGNSA. CDR3 coding DNA: TGTGCCAGCAGCCTGGACAGCAGCAATCAGCCCCAGCATTTT. Amino acids: CASSLDSSNQPQHF.

This clone was seen only a few times. DNA for the CDR3: TGTGCCAGCAGCTCAAGTCAGGGGGCCTACGAGCAGTACTTC. Amino acid sequence: CASSSSQGAYEQYF. This rearrangement joins TRBV7-9 to TRBJ2-7; 7 bases are a match to TRBD1. CDR1 is SEHNR, CDR2 FQNEAQ, per germline (reference sequence). This CDR3 has 14 residues. Losses at the gene ends were 4 bases for V and 2 bases for J; bases not matched to a gene: 5.

The chain joins TRBV5-1 to TRBJ2-3; 7 bases map to TRBD1. CDR3 length equals 15 residues. Unmatched junction bases numbered 3, after V lost 2 bases and J lost 0 bases. The germline V gene has CDR1 SGHRS and CDR2 YFSETQ. The CDR3 region is CASSFTGVSTDTQYF. The CDR3, as DNA: TGCGCCAGCAGCTTTACAGGGGTGAGCACAGATACGCAGTATTTT.

The chain is built from TRBV6-1 and TRBJ1-1; TRBD1 is a possible D gene (5 bases). Trimming left V 10 bases short and J 11 bases short, with 17 bases between. The CDR3 has 11 amino acids. CDR1 and CDR2 from the germline V gene are MNHNS and SASEGT. CDR3 in DNA: TGTGCCACCGTAGGGGAGGGGACGGCTTTCTTT. This sequence encodes CATVGEGTAFF.

The chain couples TRBV4-2 to TRBJ2-3, with 7 bases that match TRBD2. Germline CDR1 reads LGHNA; CDR2 reads YNFKEQ. This CDR3 comprises 15 residues. V was pared by 5 bases and J by 1 base, with 6 bases of the junction left unmatched. In DNA, the CDR3 is TGTGCCAGCAGCAAACGGACTAGTCGCACAGATACGCAGTATTTT. Its translation is CASSKRTSRTDTQYF.

The genes are TRBV21-1 and TRBJ1-1. TRBV21-1 is noted as a pseudogene. The CDR3 covers 14 residues. CDR3 loop: CASSKARNRIEAFF. The CDR3 nucleotides read TGTGCCAGCAGCAAAGCACGGAATCGGATTGAAGCTTTCTTT.

V usage is TRBV7-9 and J usage is TRBJ2-3; 7 bases agree with TRBD1. Germline CDR1 reads SEHNR; CDR2 reads FQNEAQ (reference sequence). V trimming: 4 bases; J trimming: 1 base; junction bases outside the gene matches: 8. The CDR3 extends over 16 amino acids. The CDR3 here is CASSSETGLGTDTQYF. The DNA for the CDR3 is TGTGCCAGCAGCTCGGAGACAGGGCTCGGCACAGATACGCAGTATTTT.

This chain connects TRBV5-8 to TRBJ1-5; D gene unclear. V lost 0 bases to trimming and J lost 1 base, with 5 bases between them. CDR3 size: 14 residues. CDR1 is SGHTS and CDR2 is YDEGEE in the germline V gene. CDR3 loop: CASSLGWSNQPQHF. Here the CDR3 DNA reads TGTGCCAGCAGCTTGGGGTGGAGCAATCAGCCCCAGCATTTT.

The chain combines TRBV7-8 with TRBJ2-6; D not resolved. Germline V CDR1 and CDR2: SGHVS, FQNEAQ. The CDR3 totals 11 residues. V lost 2 bases, J lost 10 bases, and 3 bases lay in between. DNA of the CDR3: TGTGCCAGCAGCTTATTTAACGTCCTGACTTTC. Amino acid sequence: CASSLFNVLTF.

The chain recombines TRBV5-1 with TRBJ1-6, with D maybe TRBD1 (5 bases). V shed 4 bases and J shed 13 bases, with 15 bases lying between them. CDR3 size: 13 residues. CDR1 and CDR2 from the germline V gene are SGHRS and YFSETQ. The CDR3 loop is CASSPRDGPPLHF. CDR3 coding DNA: TGCGCCAGCAGCCCCCGGGACGGCCCTCCCCTCCACTTT.

The chain joins TRBV10-2 to TRBJ2-3; perhaps TRBD1 as D (6 bases). Trimming shortened V by 6 bases and J by 7 bases, and 17 bases separated the two germline ends. The CDR3 spans 14 residues. Germline-derived CDR1 and CDR2 are WSHSY and SAAADI. The CDR3 sequence is CASRETGPLHTQYF. CDR3 coding DNA: TGCGCCAGCAGGGAGACAGGCCCCCTCCATACGCAGTATTTT.

This clone was detected a few times. The genes are TRBV10-2 and TRBJ1-6, with D possibly being TRBD1 (6 bases). Germline V gene sequence: CDR1 WSHSY, CDR2 SAAADI. CDR3 length: 14 residues. The V end was cut by 4 bases, the J end by 7 bases, with 11 bases between. The CDR3 loop reads CASSVGGPNSPLHF. CDR3 DNA: TGCGCCAGCAGTGTCGGGGGCCCGAATTCACCCCTCCACTTT.

This clone was detected once. The chain is built from TRBV2 and TRBJ2-5; 8 bases align to TRBD2. The CDR3 extends over 14 amino acids. The germline CDR1 and CDR2 sequences are SNHLY and FYNNEI. J was trimmed by 5 bases and V by 4 bases; bases with no gene match: 6. CDR3 residues: CASSVSGGWETQYF. The CDR3 DNA follows: TGTGCCAGCAGTGTCAGCGGGGGATGGGAGACCCAGTACTTC.

This clone came up a few times. The chain recombines TRBV5-5 with TRBJ2-7; tentative D call: TRBD2 (5 bases). V lost 0 bases and J 6 bases, leaving 10 bases between the germline ends. Germline V CDR1 and CDR2: SGHKS, YYEKEE (reference sequence). The CDR3 covers 13 residues. CDR3 nucleotide sequence: TGTGCCAGCAGCTTGGGAGGGCTTTCCGAGCAGTACTTC. Amino acid sequence: CASSLGGLSEQYF. The full variable domain, completed using reference TRBV5-5 and TRBJ2-7, is DAGVTQSPTHLIKTRGQQVTLRCSPISGHKSVSWYQQVLGQGPQFIFQYYEKEERGRGNFPDRFSARQFPNYSSELNVNALLLGDSALYLCASSLGGLSEQYFGPGTRLTVT.

The rearrangement joins TRBV19 to TRBJ2-3, with 14 bases matching TRBD2. This CDR3 contains 19 residues. Germline V lookup: CDR1 LNHDA, CDR2 SQIVND (reference sequence). The V and J ends lost 5 bases and 2 bases, in that order; junction bases with no gene match: 12. The chain's CDR3 is CASSDQPLGLAGATDTQYF. CDR3 coding DNA: TGTGCCAGTAGTGATCAACCCTTGGGACTAGCGGGGGCCACAGATACGCAGTATTTT.

The gene calls are TRBV2 and TRBJ1-1; D remains ambiguous. The CDR3 extends over 15 amino acids. The germline V and J ends were trimmed by 6 bases and 1 base, with 15 bases remaining between them. The germline V gene encodes CDR1 SNHLY and CDR2 FYNNEI. Here the CDR3 reads CASRMSSVGNTEAFF. For the CDR3, the DNA is TGTGCCAGCAGGATGTCGAGTGTTGGGAACACTGAAGCTTTCTTT.

A few counts support this clone. This chain uses TRBV2 with TRBJ1-2; D is ambiguous. Germline V gene lookup returns CDR1 SNHLY and CDR2 FYNNEI. Trimming removed 6 bases at V and 3 bases at J, with 11 bases between. The CDR3 extends over 13 amino acids. The CDR3 nucleotides read TGTGCCAGCAGCCCGACAAACTACTATGGCTACACCTTC. Translation gives CASSPTNYYGYTF.

The chain joins TRBV5-4 to TRBJ2-2; unclear D gene. The ends were cut back, 4 bases at V and 7 bases at J, with 11 bases in the middle. CDR1 and CDR2 from the germline V gene are SGHNT and YYREEE (reference sequence). This CDR3 has 13 residues. CDR3 DNA sequence: TGTGCCAGCAGCCAACCACTCGGCGGGGAGCTGTTTTTT. This gives the protein CASSQPLGGELFF.